Presented here are 5 T cell receptor beta chains from one specimen sequenced in a study of blood T cell repertoires in COVID-19. Clones were sequenced by immunoSEQ multiplex PCR, and TCRdb holds only the in-frame ones, with some missing. The repertoire holds about 240,000 clones, with about nine tenths as singletons. Source material: peripheral blood. These receptors were collected from a man aged 55 to 70 who had recovered from COVID-19.

The chain is built from TRBV7-2 and TRBJ2-5; 8 bases match TRBD1. Trimming at V came to 3 bases and at J to 4 bases, leaving 10 bases not matched to a gene. CDR1 and CDR2 from the germline V gene are SGHTA and FQGNSA. This CDR3 contains 16 residues. The CDR3 bases are TGTGCCAGCAGCTTTGGGCAGGGGGCATGGGGAGAGACCCAGTACTTC. Translation gives CASSFGQGAWGETQYF.

The chain has TRBV2 and TRBJ2-5; a weak D match, TRBD1 (5 bases). CDR1 SNHLY and CDR2 FYNNEI come from the germline V gene. The germline V and J ends were trimmed by 4 bases and 5 bases, with 20 bases remaining between them. CDR3 size: 16 residues. The CDR3 DNA follows: TGTGCCAGCAGTGTTGGGTCGGCCACTCAGGGTGAGACCCAGTACTTC. Its translation: CASSVGSATQGETQYF.

The rearrangement uses TRBV6-5 and TRBJ1-4; D is undetermined. The CDR3 runs to 14 residues. Trimming removed 7 bases at V and 6 bases at J, with 15 bases between. The germline CDR1 and CDR2 sequences are MNHEY and SVGAGI. The chain's CDR3 is CASISGGSDEKLFF. CDR3 in DNA: TGTGCCAGCATATCTGGAGGAAGCGATGAAAAACTGTTTTTT.

The chain employs TRBV3-1 (or the pseudogene TRBV3-2) and TRBJ1-4, with D perhaps matching TRBD1 (5 bases). The CDR3 covers 15 residues. V was clipped by 0 bases and J by 8 bases, with 13 bases between them. Germline loops: CDR1 LGHDT, CDR2 YNNKEL (reference sequence). The DNA of the CDR3 is TGTGCCAGCAGCCAAGATTGGGGGGGAAGAGAAAAACTGTTTTTT. Its protein product is CASSQDWGGREKLFF.

This clone was recorded only once. The rearrangement links TRBV9 to TRBJ2-1; 8 nucleotides line up with TRBD2. This CDR3 spans 16 amino acids. V lost 0 bases, J lost 2 bases, and 4 bases stayed unmatched. Germline-derived CDR1 and CDR2 are SGDLS and YYNGEE. The CDR3 bases are TGTGCCAGCAGCGTAGGGGCCGGGGGGGCCTACAATGAGCAGTTCTTC. Its translation is CASSVGAGGAYNEQFF.